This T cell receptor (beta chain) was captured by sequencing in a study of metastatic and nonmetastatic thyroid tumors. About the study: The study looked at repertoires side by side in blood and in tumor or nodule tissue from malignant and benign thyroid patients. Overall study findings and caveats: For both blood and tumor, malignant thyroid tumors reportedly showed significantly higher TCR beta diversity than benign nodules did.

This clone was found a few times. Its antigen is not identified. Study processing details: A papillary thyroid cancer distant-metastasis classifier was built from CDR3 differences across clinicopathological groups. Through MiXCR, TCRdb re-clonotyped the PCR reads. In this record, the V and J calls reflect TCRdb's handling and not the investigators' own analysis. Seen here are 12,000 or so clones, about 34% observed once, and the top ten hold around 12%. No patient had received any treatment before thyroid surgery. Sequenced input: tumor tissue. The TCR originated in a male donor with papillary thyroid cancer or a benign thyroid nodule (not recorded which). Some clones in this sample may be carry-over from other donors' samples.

This chain's CDR3 is CASSQERLAGSYEQYF. As DNA, the CDR3 is TGTGCCAGCAGCCAAGAGCGACTAGCGGGCTCCTACGAGCAGTACTTC. The chain joins TRBV3-1 to TRBJ2-7, with 10 positions matching TRBD2. This CDR3 is built from 16 residues. Germline CDR1 reads LGHDT; CDR2 reads YNNKEL (reference sequence). V lost 0 bases, J lost 0 bases, and 2 bases stayed unmatched.